Listed here is a single T cell receptor (beta chain). Its antigen remains unknown. Assay used: immunoSEQ multiplex PCR; TCRdb lists only in-frame clones, some missing. The table has 25,000 to 30,000 clones, about 92% seen once. This specimen belongs to a study of graft-versus-host responses after intestinal transplantation. V shed 3 bases and J 6 bases; nucleotides not matched to a gene: 15. The CDR3 runs 18 residues. CDR1 MGHRA and CDR2 YSYEKL come from the germline V gene. Study results and caveats: Recipient marrow held GvH clones, some first seen in ileum or blood.

This chain links TRBV4-1 with TRBJ2-3, with 10 bases fitting TRBD1. The sequence derives from a human patient who received an intestinal transplant, so some T cells may come from the graft donor. The sample in question was PBMCs, obtained 66 days after intestinal transplant. CDR3 region: CASSHQLWGTGEQDTQYF. The CDR3 coding sequence is TGCGCCAGCAGCCATCAATTATGGGGGACAGGGGAGCAGGATACGCAGTATTTT.